The rows below give T cell receptor beta chains drawn from one sample of a study of cytomegalovirus exposure and HLA in healthy donors. The repertoire was sequenced with immunoSEQ multiplex PCR; TCRdb's copy has only in-frame clones and lacks some. This table has 150,000 to 160,000 clones, approximately 81% appearing once. The sample was PBMCs. The receptors were gathered from a young woman in good health and CMV-seronegative. Each CDR3 is given with its conserved first and last residue. The D gene is left open where the match is weak. Clone size appears in some rows only: once, few, many, or a class for an expanded clone.

size: .
J: TRBJ2-2
V: TRBV19
D: .
DNA: TGTGCCAGTAGTCCTCTCCGAGCCGGGGAGCTGTTTTTT
CDR3: CASSPLRAGELFF

size: .
J: TRBJ2-7
V: TRBV29-1
D: .
DNA: TGCAGCGTTTCGCAAGGATGGCCTAAGACATACGAGCAGTACTTC
CDR3: CSVSQGWPKTYEQYF

size: .
J: TRBJ1-2
V: TRBV28
D: TRBD1
DNA: TGTGCCAGCAACCTACAGGGGGCCCACGGCTACACCTTC
CDR3: CASNLQGAHGYTF

size: once
J: TRBJ2-3
V: TRBV5-1
D: .
DNA: TGCGCCAGCAGCTTGGGGGGGCACACAGATACGCAGTATTTT
CDR3: CASSLGGHTDTQYF

size: .
J: TRBJ1-5
V: TRBV25-1
D: .
DNA: TGTGCCAGCAGTGAATGGGAGGAGGGTCAGCCCCAGCATTTT
CDR3: CASSEWEEGQPQHF

size: .
J: TRBJ2-7
V: TRBV11-2
D: TRBD2
DNA: TGTGCCAGCAGCTTAGGGAACGGGAGGGGCACCTCCTACGAGCAGTACTTC
CDR3: CASSLGNGRGTSYEQYF

size: .
J: TRBJ1-2
V: TRBV25-1
D: TRBD1
DNA: TGTGCCAGCAGTGAATGGGACAGATTGGGTGGCTACACCTTC
CDR3: CASSEWDRLGGYTF

size: .
J: TRBJ2-1
V: TRBV11-2
D: TRBD1
DNA: TGTGCCAGCAGCCGGGACAGGGTTGGGAATGAGCAGTTCTTC
CDR3: CASSRDRVGNEQFF

size: .
J: TRBJ1-2
V: TRBV15
D: TRBD1
DNA: TGTGCCACCAGCAGAGGCCGGGACAGGGGGTGGGACTATGGCTACACCTTC
CDR3: CATSRGRDRGWDYGYTF

size: few
J: TRBJ2-1
V: TRBV19
D: TRBD2
DNA: TGTGCCAGTAGTCCCTGGGGTAGCGGGACAAATGAGCAGTTCTTC
CDR3: CASSPWGSGTNEQFF

size: .
J: TRBJ1-3
V: TRBV5-5
D: TRBD1
DNA: TGTGCCAGCAGCCCAACAGGGGCCGGGGGAAACACCATATATTTT
CDR3: CASSPTGAGGNTIYF

size: .
J: TRBJ2-3
V: TRBV4-3
D: .
DNA: TGCGCCAGCAGCCAACGCCAGGCGGGGCCAGATACGCAGTATTTT
CDR3: CASSQRQAGPDTQYF

size: .
J: TRBJ1-2
V: TRBV5-1
D: .
DNA: TGCGCCAGCGCGACCGGGTCTAACATCTATGGCTACACCTTC
CDR3: CASATGSNIYGYTF

size: .
J: TRBJ1-6
V: TRBV2
D: .
DNA: TGTGCCAGCAGTCCGGACACCTTCTATAATTCACCCCTCCACTTT
CDR3: CASSPDTFYNSPLHF

size: few
J: TRBJ1-1
V: TRBV27
D: .
DNA: TGTGCCAGCAGCCTCGACAGGCTGAACACTGAAGCTTTCTTT
CDR3: CASSLDRLNTEAFF

size: .
J: TRBJ2-1
V: TRBV19
D: TRBD2
DNA: TGTGCCAGTAGTATAGGGGCGGGAGACAATGAGCAGTTCTTC
CDR3: CASSIGAGDNEQFF

size: .
J: TRBJ2-1
V: TRBV4-3
D: TRBD2
DNA: TGCGCCAGCAGCCAAGAGTTTCTAGCGGGAGGGCAGAATATAGCATGGCAGTTCTTC
CDR3: CASSQEFLAGGQNIAWQFF

size: .
J: TRBJ1-1
V: TRBV7-6
D: TRBD1
DNA: TGTGCCAGCAGCCAAAATCCCGCTCAACAGGGGGCCGGTCTGGAGGGAGCTTTCTTT
CDR3: CASSQNPAQQGAGLEGAFF

size: .
J: TRBJ2-2
V: TRBV11-2
D: .
DNA: TGTGCCAGCAGCTTAATCGCCGGGGAGCTGTTTTTT
CDR3: CASSLIAGELFF

size: .
J: TRBJ2-5
V: TRBV6-1
D: .
DNA: TGTGCCAGCAACGTCGGGGGAGGCCAAGAGACCCAGTACTTC
CDR3: CASNVGGGQETQYF

size: .
J: TRBJ2-2
V: TRBV10-1
D: TRBD2
DNA: TGCGCCATCCAGGGACTAGCGGGAGCGGGAAGGGAGCTGTTTTTT
CDR3: CAIQGLAGAGRELFF

size: once
J: TRBJ1-2
V: TRBV5-6
D: .
DNA: TGTGCCAGCCGCCCGGGACATAACTATGGCTACACCTTC
CDR3: CASRPGHNYGYTF

size: .
J: TRBJ2-1
V: TRBV10-3
D: TRBD1
DNA: TGTGCCATCAGTAATTCCCCACCTTGGGACAGCAGCTACAATGAGCAGTTCTTC
CDR3: CAISNSPPWDSSYNEQFF

size: .
J: TRBJ1-4
V: TRBV28
D: TRBD1
DNA: TGTGCCAGCAGTTTGCTCGAGGGGGCAGGTCTCTATGAAAAACTGTTTTTT
CDR3: CASSLLEGAGLYEKLFF

size: .
J: TRBJ1-2
V: TRBV28
D: .
DNA: TGTGCCAGCAGTTTGGTACAGGACTATGGCTACACCTTC
CDR3: CASSLVQDYGYTF

size: .
J: TRBJ2-3
V: TRBV10-3
D: .
DNA: TGTGCCATCAGTGATTCCCTAGCGCCGGATACGCAGTATTTT
CDR3: CAISDSLAPDTQYF

size: once
J: TRBJ2-1
V: TRBV19
D: .
DNA: TGTGCCAGTAGTGTCCCCGGCAATGAGCAGTTCTTC
CDR3: CASSVPGNEQFF

size: .
J: TRBJ2-6
V: TRBV9
D: .
DNA: TGTGCCAGCAGCGCGACAGGTAGGAGTGTCGGGGCCAACGTCCTGACTTTC
CDR3: CASSATGRSVGANVLTF

size: .
J: TRBJ2-3
V: TRBV13
D: TRBD2
DNA: TGTGCCAGCAGCTTAGGGGCCCTACTAGCGGGCACAGATACGCAGTATTTT
CDR3: CASSLGALLAGTDTQYF